These 23 T cell receptor beta chains were sequenced from one sample in a study of blood T cell repertoires in COVID-19. TCRdb keeps only in-frame clones here, not all; method: immunoSEQ multiplex PCR. The profile shows approximately 260,000 clones, approximately 87% of them singletons. Sequencing was carried out using peripheral blood. The receptors derive from a human donor in a cohort sampled during active COVID-19.

This clone is a singleton in its sample. The chain employs TRBV3-1 (or the pseudogene TRBV3-2) and TRBJ1-2; 9 nucleotides match TRBD1. V shed 5 bases and J 8 bases; nucleotides not matched to a gene: 12. This CDR3 has 15 residues. In germline, CDR1 is LGHDT, CDR2 YNNKEL (reference sequence). The CDR3 DNA follows: TGTGCCAGCAGCGCGACAATGGGACAGGGAGGCGGCTACACCTTC. Amino acids: CASSATMGQGGGYTF.

The chain couples TRBV5-1 to TRBJ2-5; D remains ambiguous. The V gene lost 0 bases and the J gene lost 0 bases, with 9 bases spanning the gap. The CDR3 has 15 residues. Looked up from germline, CDR1 is SGHRS and CDR2 is YFSETQ. The CDR3 sequence is CASSLDHYHQETQYF. DNA of the CDR3: TGCGCCAGCAGCTTGGACCACTATCACCAAGAGACCCAGTACTTC.

The V gene is TRBV5-1, the J gene TRBJ2-1; no firm D call. This CDR3 region has 14 residues. Germline V CDR1 and CDR2: SGHRS, YFSETQ. Trimming left V 7 bases short and J 7 bases short, with 18 bases between. CDR3 residues: CASAFSTGWNEQFF. DNA of the CDR3: TGCGCCAGCGCGTTTTCGACCGGGTGGAATGAGCAGTTCTTC.

This rearrangement joins TRBV4-1 to TRBJ2-2; no clear D gene. The length of the CDR3 is 16 residues. The germline V gene encodes CDR1 MGHRA and CDR2 YSYEKL. V shed 2 bases and J shed 4 bases, with 14 bases lying between them. CDR3 nucleotide sequence: TGCGCCAGCAGCCAAAAAGCTCCTCCATTCACCGGGGAGCTGTTTTTT. Residues: CASSQKAPPFTGELFF.

The chain is built from TRBV15 and TRBJ2-5, with D perhaps matching TRBD2 (5 bases). The V gene lost 3 bases and the J gene lost 5 bases, with 16 bases spanning the gap. The germline V gene encodes CDR1 LNHNV and CDR2 YYDKDF (reference sequence). This CDR3 is 15 amino acids long. The CDR3: CATSSLTRSRETQYF. The CDR3 coding sequence is TGTGCCACCAGCAGTCTAACTAGGTCGAGGGAGACCCAGTACTTC.

Turning to this clone: Additional DNA sequences in this sample encode the identical CDR3. The V call is TRBV27, the J call TRBJ1-6; no reliable D call. This CDR3 comprises 16 residues. V was clipped by 0 bases and J by 0 bases, with 6 bases between them. CDR1 MNHEY and CDR2 SMNVEV come from the germline V gene (reference sequence). CDR3 nucleotide sequence: TGTGCCAGCAGTTTATCCGTCAGCTCCTATAATTCACCCCTCCACTTT. Translated: CASSLSVSSYNSPLHF.

The chain has TRBV6-5 and TRBJ2-3, with TRBD1 as a possible D gene (6 bases). The CDR3 extends over 14 amino acids. In germline, CDR1 is MNHEY, CDR2 SVGAGI. V was cut by 7 bases and J by 4 bases, with 15 bases left in between. In DNA form, the CDR3 reads TGTGCCAGCACCCTATTACAGGGTTCAGATACGCAGTATTTT. This sequence encodes CASTLLQGSDTQYF.

CDR3 DNA: TGCGCCAGCAGCTTGGGACAGAGGACCTACGAGCAGTACTTC. Translated: CASSLGQRTYEQYF. V gene TRBV5-1 combines with J gene TRBJ2-7; D is perhaps TRBD1 (5 bases). The CDR3 consists of 14 residues. Germline assignment: CDR1 SGHRS and CDR2 YFSETQ. Trimming removed 0 bases at V and 2 bases at J, with 9 bases between.

V and J are TRBV3-1 (or the pseudogene TRBV3-2) and TRBJ2-3; the D gene is possibly TRBD2 (6 bases). Trimming cost V 4 bases and J 1 base, with 12 bases left between them. CDR1 and CDR2 (germline): LGHDT, YNNKEL (reference sequence). This CDR3 is 15 amino acids long. The CDR3 DNA reads as TGTGCCAGCAGCCTAGCAGGGACTGGCACAGATACGCAGTATTTT. Amino acids: CASSLAGTGTDTQYF.

This clone was detected once. V is TRBV10-3 and J is TRBJ2-2; D may be TRBD2 (5 bases). This CDR3 is built from 15 residues. Trimming took 0 bases from V and 8 from J, leaving 13 bases between them. CDR1 is ENHRY and CDR2 is SYGVKD in the germline V gene. CDR3 region: CAISESGGGVGELFF. In nucleotides, the CDR3 is TGTGCCATCAGTGAGTCGGGCGGAGGAGTAGGGGAGCTGTTTTTT.

The rearrangement links TRBV7-2 to TRBJ2-7; 8 bases map to TRBD1. Germline values: CDR1 SGHTA, CDR2 FQGNSA. The junction had 12 bases not matched to a gene; V was cut back by 8 bases and J by 0 bases. The CDR3 loop spans 16 amino acids. As DNA, the CDR3 is TGTGCCAGCTGGACAGGGCCTATTGGCCCCTCCTACGAGCAGTACTTC. Its protein is CASWTGPIGPSYEQYF.

The rearrangement joins TRBV19 to TRBJ2-2, with 8 bases matching TRBD1. Germline V lookup: CDR1 LNHDA, CDR2 SQIVND (reference sequence). With 6 bases clipped from V and 4 bases from J, the junction kept 7 bases outside the gene matches. The CDR3 covers 15 residues. The CDR3 is CASRFRGLSTGELFF. The CDR3 bases are TGTGCCAGTAGATTCAGGGGGCTGAGCACCGGGGAGCTGTTTTTT.

The rearrangement links TRBV15 to TRBJ2-2; a possible D gene is TRBD2 (5 bases). CDR3 length equals 17 residues. Trimming took off 0 bases at V and 2 bases at J, with 13 bases between the two ends. CDR1 LNHNV and CDR2 YYDKDF come from the germline V gene (reference sequence). CDR3: CATSRDPRGSNTGELFF. The CDR3 DNA reads as TGTGCCACCAGCAGAGATCCCCGGGGATCAAACACCGGGGAGCTGTTTTTT.

The chain recombines TRBV6-4 with TRBJ2-7; 9 bases fit TRBD1. This CDR3 region has 14 residues. Germline CDR1 MRHNA, CDR2 SNTAGT. V dropped 4 bases and J dropped 6; count of bases not matched to a gene: 7. CDR3: CASSARDRVCEQYF. CDR3 in DNA: TGTGCCAGCAGTGCCCGGGACAGGGTTTGCGAGCAGTACTTC.

The genes are TRBV3-1 (or the pseudogene TRBV3-2) and TRBJ2-2, with 7 bases aligning to TRBD2. Germline V gives CDR1 LGHDT, CDR2 YNNKEL (reference sequence). J gave up 6 bases and V 0 bases, and 16 bases lay outside the gene matches. The CDR3 contains 19 residues. The CDR3 here is CASSQEERGYISNAGELFF. DNA for the CDR3: TGTGCCAGCAGCCAAGAAGAGCGGGGATACATTTCTAACGCCGGGGAGCTGTTTTTT.

The J gene is TRBJ2-1, the V gene TRBV7-2, with TRBD2 matching 13 bases. The CDR3 has 17 amino acids. Trimming cost V 4 bases and J 6 bases; bases outside gene matches: 9. Germline V gene lookup returns CDR1 SGHTA and CDR2 FQGNSA. CDR3 sequence (DNA): TGTGCCAGCAGCTCACCTCCGGGACTAGCGGGACCCAATGAGCAGTTCTTC. Amino acid sequence: CASSSPPGLAGPNEQFF.

The V and J genes are TRBV5-4 and TRBJ2-2; TRBD1 matches at 7 bases. Germline V lookup: CDR1 SGHNT, CDR2 YYREEE (reference sequence). V lost 1 base and J lost 4; bases outside the gene matches: 7. This CDR3 contains 16 residues. CDR3 loop: CASSLRGGYSTGELFF. For the CDR3, the DNA is TGTGCCAGCAGCTTGCGAGGGGGCTATAGCACCGGGGAGCTGTTTTTT.

This chain links TRBV5-1 with TRBJ2-5, with 11 bases matching TRBD1. The V gene's germline CDR1 is SGHRS and CDR2 YFSETQ. Trimming cost V 0 bases and J 1 base; bases outside gene matches: 2. The CDR3 runs 16 residues. The CDR3 nucleotides read TGCGCCAGCAGCTTGGCCGGGACAGGGGGCCAAGAGACCCAGTACTTC. It specifies CASSLAGTGGQETQYF.

The rearrangement links TRBV7-2 to TRBJ2-1, with TRBD2 as a possible D gene (6 bases). The CDR3 spans 12 residues. V was clipped by 7 bases and J by 7 bases, with 11 bases between them. The V gene's germline CDR1 is SGHTA and CDR2 FQGNSA. The CDR3 loop reads CASKEGRNEQFF. The CDR3 nucleotides are TGTGCCAGCAAGGAGGGTAGGAATGAGCAGTTCTTC.

The rearrangement uses TRBV10-2 and TRBJ2-1; TRBD1 is a possible D gene (5 bases). The CDR3 sequence is 15 residues long. Trimming stripped 8 bases from V and 6 bases from J, with 20 bases between. Germline CDR1 WSHSY, CDR2 SAAADI. The CDR3 sequence: CASSDVVSRGNEQFF. CDR3 DNA sequence: TGCGCCAGCTCGGACGTCGTCAGTAGGGGCAATGAGCAGTTCTTC.

This chain joins TRBV9 and TRBJ1-6; tentatively, D is TRBD1 (5 bases). Germline assignment: CDR1 SGDLS and CDR2 YYNGEE. This CDR3 has 19 residues. Trimming pared 4 bases from V and 0 bases from J, leaving 20 bases between. The DNA for the CDR3 is TGTGCCAGCAGCCCAAACTTTGACAGCCCCAGCTCCTATAATTCACCCCTCCACTTT. This encodes CASSPNFDSPSSYNSPLHF.

V gene TRBV18 combines with J gene TRBJ2-7, with D perhaps TRBD1 (5 bases). CDR3 length: 13 amino acids. Trimming took 4 bases from V and 1 from J, leaving 8 bases between them. Germline CDR1 KGHSH, CDR2 LQKENI. For the CDR3, the DNA is TGTGCCAGCTCACTGACAGTTTCCTACGAGCAGTACTTC. It encodes CASSLTVSYEQYF.

The DNA for the CDR3 is TGTGCCAGCAGCGCCGCAGGTGAAGCTTTCTTT. This encodes CASSAAGEAFF. The J gene is TRBJ1-1, the V gene TRBV7-2; D not certain. V was shortened by 5 bases and J by 7 bases, with 8 bases between the two germline ends. CDR3 length: 11 residues. Germline CDR1 reads SGHTA; CDR2 reads FQGNSA.